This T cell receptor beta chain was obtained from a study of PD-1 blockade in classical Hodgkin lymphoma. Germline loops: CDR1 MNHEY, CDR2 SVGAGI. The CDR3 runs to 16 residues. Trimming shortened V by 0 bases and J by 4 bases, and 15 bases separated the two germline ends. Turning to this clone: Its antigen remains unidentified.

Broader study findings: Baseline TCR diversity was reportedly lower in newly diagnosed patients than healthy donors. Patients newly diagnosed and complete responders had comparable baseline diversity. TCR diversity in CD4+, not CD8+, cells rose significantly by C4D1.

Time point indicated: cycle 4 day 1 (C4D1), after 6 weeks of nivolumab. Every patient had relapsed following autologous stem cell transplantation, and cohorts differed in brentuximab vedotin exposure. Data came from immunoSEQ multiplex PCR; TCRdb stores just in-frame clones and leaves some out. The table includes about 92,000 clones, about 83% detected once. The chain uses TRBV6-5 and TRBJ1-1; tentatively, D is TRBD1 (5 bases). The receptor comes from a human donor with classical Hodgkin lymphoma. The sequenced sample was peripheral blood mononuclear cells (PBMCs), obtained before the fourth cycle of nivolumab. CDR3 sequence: CASSYSLTDGTTEAFF. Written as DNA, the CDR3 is TGTGCCAGCAGTTACTCTCTGACAGACGGAACCACTGAAGCTTTCTTT.